Given below is one TCR beta chain in context. Antigen: not known. TCR beta VDJ and CDR3 were profiled, and genomic DNA was the template. TCRdb called the reads again in MiXCR, with one record for every CDR3 protein. The sample shows around 500,000 distinct CDR3 sequences, approximately 33% of them seen only once. The patients chosen for sequencing had shown expansion of CD8+CD57+ cells (detected by flow cytometry). A severe acquired aplastic anemia diagnosis applied to all patients. At the time of blood sampling, patients had not yet received any therapy. Germline loops: CDR1 DFQATT, CDR2 SNEGSKA (reference sequence). The V gene lost 8 bases and the J gene lost 4 bases, with 14 bases spanning the gap. This CDR3 region has 12 residues. This sample was included in a study of CD8+CD57+ T cells in acquired aplastic anemia. Study details: Each DNA sample taken from sorted CD4+ and CD8+ cells came to around 3.4 ug on average. Regarding the study as a whole: Patients and controls had in common twenty-nine CD8+ CDR3 sequences.

This chain connects TRBV20-1 to TRBJ1-2; TRBD1 is a possible D gene (5 bases). The sequence derives from a human donor with aplastic anemia. The sequenced sample was sorted CD4+, CD8+, or CD8+CD57+ T cells (not recorded which) from PBMCs. CDR3 residues: CSLRGRSYGYTF. The CDR3 bases are TGCAGTCTAAGGGGCAGGAGCTATGGCTACACCTTC.